This T cell receptor beta chain originates from a study of OX40 agonist ivuxolimab in advanced cancers. Data came from immunoSEQ multiplex PCR; TCRdb stores just in-frame clones and leaves some out. The data show more than 55,000 clones, 70% to 90% seen once. Source: CD4+ or CD8+ T cells sorted from blood, taken in a trial of the OX40 agonist ivuxolimab. The sequence was collected from an adult with an advanced solid tumor such as melanoma, head and neck, liver or kidney cancer.

CDR3 sequence reads: CASSDSRSSGRAADFHEQFF. The CDR3 nucleotides are TGTGCCAGCAGTGACTCGAGATCTAGCGGGAGGGCCGCGGATTTCCATGAGCAGTTCTTC. This sequence joins TRBV6-4 and TRBJ2-1; 12 bases map to TRBD2. The trim removed 0 bases at V and 8 bases at J, leaving 17 bases unmatched. The CDR3 contains 20 residues. In germline, CDR1 is MRHNA, CDR2 SNTAGT.